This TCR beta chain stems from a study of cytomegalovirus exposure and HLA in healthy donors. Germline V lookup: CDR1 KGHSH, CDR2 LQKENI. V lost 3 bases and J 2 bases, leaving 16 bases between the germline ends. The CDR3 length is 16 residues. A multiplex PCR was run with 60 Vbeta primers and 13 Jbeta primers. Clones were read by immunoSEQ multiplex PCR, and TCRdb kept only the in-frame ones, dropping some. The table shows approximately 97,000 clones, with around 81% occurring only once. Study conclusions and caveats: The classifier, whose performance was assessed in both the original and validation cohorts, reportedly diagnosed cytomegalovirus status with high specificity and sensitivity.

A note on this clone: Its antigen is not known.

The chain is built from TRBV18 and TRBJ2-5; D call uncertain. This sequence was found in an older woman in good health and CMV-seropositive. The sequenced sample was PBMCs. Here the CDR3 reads CASSPGSGSKQETQYF. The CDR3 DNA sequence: TGTGCCAGCTCACCCGGTTCAGGTTCCAAACAAGAGACCCAGTACTTC.